The T cell receptor beta chain under discussion was sequenced for a study of regulatory T cells in long-lasting Graves disease. Time point: newly diagnosed GD, antithyroid drugs for less than 3 months. The TCR library was prepared using RNA isolated from PBMCs. Relying on iRepertoire HTBI primers and Arm-PCR of CDR3 regions, the team built TCR beta libraries. As originally analysed: Sample data revealed some 58 TRBV and 14 TRBJ segments. Via MiXCR, TCRdb re-called the multiplex PCR reads, giving one row per CDR3 protein. For this entry, the V and J calls and clone size follow TCRdb and not the study's own pipeline. The repertoire holds 300,000 to 400,000 distinct CDR3 sequences, around 15% seen once, with over 20% in the top ten. This clonotype has just one count. The antigen remains undetermined. Findings and limits, study-wide: Persistent cases of Graves' showed reduced TCR diversity relative to newly diagnosed patients. TRBV28, TRBJ1-2 and TRBJ2-5 were segments that persistent disease favored.

The CDR3 has 14 residues. V gave up 6 bases and J gave up 2 bases, with 13 bases separating them. The germline V gene encodes CDR1 SGHRS and CDR2 YFSETQ. The material sequenced was peripheral blood mononuclear cells (PBMCs), taken at new diagnosis, from a patient treated with antithyroid drugs. This receptor was identified in a female donor with Graves disease. This chain uses TRBV5-1 with TRBJ2-3, with D tentatively TRBD2 (5 bases). CDR3 coding DNA: TGCGCCAGCACCCTGGGAGCTTTCACAGATACGCAGTATTTT. Its protein product is CASTLGAFTDTQYF.